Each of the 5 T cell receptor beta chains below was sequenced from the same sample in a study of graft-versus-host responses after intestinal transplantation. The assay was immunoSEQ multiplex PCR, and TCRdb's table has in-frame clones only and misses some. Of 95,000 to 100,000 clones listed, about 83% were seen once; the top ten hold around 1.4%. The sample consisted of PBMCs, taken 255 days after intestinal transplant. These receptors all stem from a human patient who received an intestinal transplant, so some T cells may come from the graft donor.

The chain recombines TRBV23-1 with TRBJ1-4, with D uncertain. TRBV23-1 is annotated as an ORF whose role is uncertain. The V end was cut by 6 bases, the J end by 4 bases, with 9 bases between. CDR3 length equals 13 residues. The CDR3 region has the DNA TGCGCCAGCAGGAATAGAAGTAATGAAAAACTGTTTTTT. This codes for CASRNRSNEKLFF.

The CDR3 DNA reads TGTGCCAGCAGCGCCCACAGGGGGCTCACTGAAGCTTTCTTT. Protein product: CASSAHRGLTEAFF. The gene calls are TRBV9 and TRBJ1-1; 9 nucleotides line up with TRBD1. CDR1 and CDR2 (germline): SGDLS, YYNGEE. V shed 3 bases and J 4 bases; nucleotides not matched to a gene: 4. This CDR3 is built from 14 residues.

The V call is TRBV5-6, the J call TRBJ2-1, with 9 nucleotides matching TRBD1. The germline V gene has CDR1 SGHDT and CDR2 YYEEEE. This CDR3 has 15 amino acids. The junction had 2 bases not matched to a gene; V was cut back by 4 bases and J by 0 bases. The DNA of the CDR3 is TGTGCCAGCAGCGGACAGGGGATCTCCTACAATGAGCAGTTCTTC. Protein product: CASSGQGISYNEQFF.

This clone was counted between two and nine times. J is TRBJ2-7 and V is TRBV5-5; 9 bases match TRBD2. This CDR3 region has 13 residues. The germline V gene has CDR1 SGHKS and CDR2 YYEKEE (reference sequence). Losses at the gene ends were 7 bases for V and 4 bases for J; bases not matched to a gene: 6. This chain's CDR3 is CASGLAGLYEQYF. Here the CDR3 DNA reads TGTGCCAGCGGGCTAGCGGGATTATACGAGCAGTACTTC.

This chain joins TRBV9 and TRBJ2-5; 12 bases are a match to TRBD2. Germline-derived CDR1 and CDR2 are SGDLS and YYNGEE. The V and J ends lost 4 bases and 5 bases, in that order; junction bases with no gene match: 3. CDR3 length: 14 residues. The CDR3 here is CASSTTSGRETQYF. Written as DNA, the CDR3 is TGTGCCAGCAGCACCACTAGCGGGAGGGAGACCCAGTACTTC.